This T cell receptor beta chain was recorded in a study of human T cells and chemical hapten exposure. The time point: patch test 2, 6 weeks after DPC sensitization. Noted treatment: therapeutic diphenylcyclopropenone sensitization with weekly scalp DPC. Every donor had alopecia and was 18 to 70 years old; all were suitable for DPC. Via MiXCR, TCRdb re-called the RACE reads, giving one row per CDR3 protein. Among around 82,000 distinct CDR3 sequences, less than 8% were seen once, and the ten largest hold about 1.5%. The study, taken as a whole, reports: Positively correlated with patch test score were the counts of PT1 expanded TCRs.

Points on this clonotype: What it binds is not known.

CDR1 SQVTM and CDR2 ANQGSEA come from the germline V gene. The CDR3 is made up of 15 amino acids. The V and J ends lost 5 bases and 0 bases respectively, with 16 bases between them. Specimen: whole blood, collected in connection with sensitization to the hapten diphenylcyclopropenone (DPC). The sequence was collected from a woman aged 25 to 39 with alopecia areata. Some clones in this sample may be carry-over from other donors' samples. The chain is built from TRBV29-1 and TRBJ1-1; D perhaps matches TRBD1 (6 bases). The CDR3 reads CSVQNRVSMNTEAFF. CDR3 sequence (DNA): TGCAGCGTTCAAAACAGGGTATCCATGAACACTGAAGCTTTCTTT. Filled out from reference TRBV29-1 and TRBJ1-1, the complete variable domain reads SAVISQKPSRDICQRGTSLTIQCQVDSQVTMMFWYRQQPGQSLTLIATANQGSEATYESGFVIDKFPISRPNLTFSTLTVSNMSPEDSSIYLCSVQNRVSMNTEAFFGQGTRLTVV.